The text below deals with one TCR beta chain. V lost 6 bases and J lost 3; bases outside the gene matches: 2. CDR1 and CDR2 from the germline V gene are SQVTM and ANQGSEA. The CDR3 totals 11 residues. This sample is drawn from a study of blood T cell repertoires in COVID-19. The table came from immunoSEQ multiplex PCR; TCRdb's copy has only in-frame clones and leaves some out. The sample includes around 12,000 clones, 70% to 90% of them seen just once. The V gene is TRBV29-1, the J gene TRBJ2-7; 7 nucleotides match TRBD1. Sequenced: peripheral blood. The receptor was derived from a human donor in a cohort sampled during active COVID-19. The CDR3 region is CSVQGVYEQYF. CDR3 nucleotide sequence: TGCAGCGTGCAGGGGGTCTACGAGCAGTACTTC.